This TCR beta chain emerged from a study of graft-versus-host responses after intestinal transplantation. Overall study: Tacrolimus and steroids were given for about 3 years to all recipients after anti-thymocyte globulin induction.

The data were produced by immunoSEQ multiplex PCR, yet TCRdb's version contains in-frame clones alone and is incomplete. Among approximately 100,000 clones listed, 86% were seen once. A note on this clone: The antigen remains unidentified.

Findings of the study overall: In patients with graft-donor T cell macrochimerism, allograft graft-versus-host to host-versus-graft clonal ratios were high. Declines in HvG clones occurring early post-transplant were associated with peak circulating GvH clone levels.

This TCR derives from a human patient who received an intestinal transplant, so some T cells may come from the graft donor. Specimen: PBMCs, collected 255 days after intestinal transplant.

The CDR3 is CASSLIGNQPQHF. CDR3 coding DNA: TGTGCCAGCAGTTTAATCGGAAATCAGCCCCAGCATTTT. The V gene is TRBV28, the J gene TRBJ1-5; D uncertain. The ends were cut back, 2 bases at V and 4 bases at J, with 6 bases in the middle. This CDR3 has 13 amino acids. The germline CDR1 and CDR2 sequences are MDHEN and SYDVKM.